The 16 T cell receptor beta chains presented below share a single source sample, sequenced in a study of blood T cell repertoires in COVID-19. Assay used: immunoSEQ multiplex PCR; TCRdb lists only in-frame clones, some missing. The table lists about 53,000 clones, 82% of them singletons. The sequenced sample was peripheral blood. The receptors come from a human donor in a cohort sampled during active COVID-19.

The rearrangement links TRBV11-2 to TRBJ2-3; TRBD1 agrees at 9 bases. The junction had 7 bases not matched to a gene; V was cut back by 3 bases and J by 0 bases. CDR1 SGHAT and CDR2 FQNNGV come from the germline V gene. The CDR3 length is 17 residues. The CDR3 sequence is CASSFLAGTGSTDTQYF. The CDR3 DNA follows: TGTGCCAGCAGCTTCTTGGCCGGGACAGGGAGCACAGATACGCAGTATTTT.

This rearrangement joins TRBV6-5 to TRBJ2-1; a possible D gene is TRBD2 (5 bases). This CDR3 is built from 12 residues. The V end was cut by 0 bases, the J end by 10 bases, with 7 bases between. The germline V gene has CDR1 MNHEY and CDR2 SVGAGI. Written as DNA, the CDR3 is TGTGCCAGCAGTTACTCGACTAACGAGCAGTTCTTC. It specifies CASSYSTNEQFF.

This chain connects TRBV28 to TRBJ1-1, with D perhaps TRBD1 (5 bases). Germline V gene sequence: CDR1 MDHEN, CDR2 SYDVKM. V lost 5 bases, J lost 5 bases, and 18 bases lay in between. This CDR3 is built from 15 residues. This CDR3 reads CASSQIGTGRTEAFF. DNA of the CDR3: TGTGCCAGCAGTCAAATTGGGACTGGGCGGACTGAAGCTTTCTTT.

The J gene is TRBJ2-2, the V gene TRBV3-1 (or the pseudogene TRBV3-2), with D maybe TRBD2 (5 bases). There are 13 residues in the CDR3. V lost 8 bases and J lost 1, with 8 bases in between. Germline CDR1 LGHDT, CDR2 YNNKEL (reference sequence). CDR3 bases: TGTGCCAGCCTACGGGAGAACACCGGGGAGCTGTTTTTT. It specifies CASLRENTGELFF.

V and J are TRBV19 and TRBJ1-1, with D perhaps TRBD1 (6 bases). CDR1 and CDR2 from the germline V gene are LNHDA and SQIVND (reference sequence). Trimming took off 6 bases at V and 0 bases at J, with 14 bases between the two ends. The CDR3 runs to 15 residues. This chain's CDR3 is CASRAAGGVNTEAFF. DNA of the CDR3: TGTGCCAGTAGGGCCGCGGGGGGCGTGAACACTGAAGCTTTCTTT. Complete variable domain (other parts from reference TRBV19 and TRBJ1-1): DGGITQSPKYLFRKEGQNVTLSCEQNLNHDAMYWYRQDPGQGLRLIYYSQIVNDFQKGDIAEGYSVSREKKESFPLTVTSAQKNPTAFYLCASRAAGGVNTEAFFGQGTRLTVV.

The rearrangement joins TRBV11-1 to TRBJ1-2; D not certain. This CDR3 is built from 15 residues. Trimming shortened V by 1 base and J by 5 bases, and 14 bases separated the two germline ends. Germline lookup yields CDR1 SGHAT and CDR2 FQDESV (reference sequence). The CDR3 coding sequence is TGTGCCAGCAGCTTAGTTCGACGGAGGCTTTATGGCTACACCTTC. Translation: CASSLVRRRLYGYTF.

Written as DNA, the CDR3 is TGCGCCAGCAGGGGGGGGACAGGGATTGGCGAGCAGTACTTC. Translating it yields CASRGGTGIGEQYF. The V and J genes are TRBV5-1 and TRBJ2-7, with 9 nucleotides matching TRBD1. Losses at the gene ends were 5 bases for V and 6 bases for J; bases not matched to a gene: 9. Germline CDR1 reads SGHRS; CDR2 reads YFSETQ. The CDR3 runs to 14 residues.

The chain joins TRBV20-1 to TRBJ2-1; D uncertain. This CDR3 has 10 residues. Per germline, CDR1 DFQATT and CDR2 SNEGSKA (reference sequence). The V end lost 3 bases, the J end lost 9 bases, and 6 bases lay between the germline ends. CDR3 residues: CSASYGEQFF. The DNA of the CDR3 is TGCAGTGCTAGCTACGGTGAGCAGTTCTTC.

The CDR3, as DNA: TGTGCCAGCAGCCAAGAGAGGGGACAGGGGGCTTTAGGCTATGGCTACACCTTC. This sequence encodes CASSQERGQGALGYGYTF. This chain connects TRBV4-2 to TRBJ1-2, with 12 bases aligning to TRBD1. J gave up 4 bases and V 0 bases, and 9 bases lay outside the gene matches. The CDR3 is made up of 18 amino acids. Germline values: CDR1 LGHNA, CDR2 YNFKEQ.

The chain carries TRBV2 and TRBJ2-5, with D perhaps TRBD1 (6 bases). Trimming took 7 bases from V and 4 from J, leaving 16 bases between them. This CDR3 has 14 amino acids. Germline CDR1 and CDR2: SNHLY and FYNNEI. CDR3 coding DNA: TGTGCCAGCAACTGGATGAAAGGGGGAGAGACCCAGTACTTC. The encoded protein is CASNWMKGGETQYF.

The chain joins TRBV2 to TRBJ2-2; TRBD2 agrees at 15 bases. In germline, CDR1 is SNHLY, CDR2 FYNNEI. The CDR3 extends over 15 amino acids. V lost 10 bases, J lost 4 bases, and 4 bases stayed unmatched. DNA of the CDR3: TGTGCCACGGGGACTAGCGGGGGGTTCACCGGGGAGCTGTTTTTT. The encoded protein is CATGTSGGFTGELFF. The variable domain in full, with the rest retrieved from reference TRBV2 and TRBJ2-2, is EPEVTQTPSHQVTQMGQEVILRCVPISNHLYFYWYRQILGQKVEFLVSFYNNEISEKSEIFDDQFSVERPDGSNFTLKIRSTKLEDSAMYFCATGTSGGFTGELFFGEGSRLTVL.

The V and J genes are TRBV6-5 and TRBJ2-3; the D gene is possibly TRBD1 (6 bases). The CDR3 is 15 residues long. Germline V gene sequence: CDR1 MNHEY, CDR2 SVGAGI. V was shortened by 6 bases and J by 2 bases, with 15 bases between the two germline ends. As DNA, the CDR3 is TGTGCCAGCAGCAACCGGGACACGTTCACAGATACGCAGTATTTT. Encoded protein: CASSNRDTFTDTQYF.

The rearrangement links TRBV15 to TRBJ2-1, with TRBD2 matching 7 bases. This CDR3 has 15 residues. V lost 1 base and J lost 7; bases outside the gene matches: 7. Germline V gives CDR1 LNHNV, CDR2 YYDKDF (reference sequence). As DNA, the CDR3 is TGTGCCACCAGCAGAGGCGGGAGTGGGAATAATGAGCAGTTCTTC. It encodes CATSRGGSGNNEQFF.

The rearrangement links TRBV9 to TRBJ1-6; 11 nucleotides align to TRBD1. J was trimmed by 10 bases and V by 4 bases; bases with no gene match: 4. CDR3 length: 14 residues. Per the germline V gene, CDR1 is SGDLS and CDR2 is YYNGEE. The CDR3 sequence is CASSPGTGGSPLHF. The CDR3 nucleotides are TGTGCCAGCAGCCCCGGGACAGGGGGATCACCCCTCCACTTT.

The chain recombines TRBV27 with TRBJ2-7; possibly TRBD1 for D (6 bases). Trimming stripped 4 bases from V and 4 bases from J, with 11 bases between. CDR3 length equals 13 residues. Germline assignment: CDR1 MNHEY and CDR2 SMNVEV (reference sequence). The DNA of the CDR3 is TGTGCCAGCAGTTCCTCACAGGGTTACGAGCAGTACTTC. Encoded protein: CASSSSQGYEQYF.

The rearrangement links TRBV9 to TRBJ2-3, with a weak D call TRBD1 (7 bases). In germline, CDR1 is SGDLS, CDR2 YYNGEE. This CDR3 has 15 amino acids. The germline V and J ends were trimmed by 0 bases and 3 bases, with 11 bases remaining between them. The CDR3 DNA is TGTGCCAGCAGCGTAGGCCAGGGGGGAACAGATACGCAGTATTTT. It translates to CASSVGQGGTDTQYF.